This T cell receptor beta chain was sequenced in a study of graft-versus-host responses after intestinal transplantation. Study overall: Transplants were multivisceral, liver-intestinal, or isolated intestinal. For approximately 3 years after anti-thymocyte globulin induction, all recipients took tacrolimus and steroids.

Study-wide results and caveats: Some patients had graft-donor T cell macrochimerism. In their allografts, the ratios of graft-versus-host to host-versus-graft T cell clones were high. Ileal or blood samples showed some GvH clones first, and such clones were also found in recipient marrow.

Worth noting for this clone: Antigen: not known.

Clones were sequenced by immunoSEQ multiplex PCR, and TCRdb holds only the in-frame ones, with some missing. The table includes roughly 69,000 clones, over 90% detected once. Trimming at V came to 0 bases and at J to 5 bases, leaving 11 bases not matched to a gene. From germline, CDR1 is LGHNA and CDR2 YNFKEQ. The CDR3 has 17 amino acids. The source of this sequence is a human donor who was the organ donor for an intestinal transplant. Sequences were derived from unstimulated CD8+ T cells sorted from spleen or lymph node cells, sampled before transplant. The rearrangement links TRBV4-2 to TRBJ2-5; TRBD1 matches 8 bases. The CDR3, as DNA: TGTGCCAGCAGCCAAGATCCGTCTGGGACAGGCGGGGAGACCCAGTACTTC. Protein product: CASSQDPSGTGGETQYF.